These T cell receptor beta chains were read from a single sample in a study of immune evolution from preneoplasia to lung adenocarcinoma. Produced via immunoSEQ multiplex PCR; TCRdb's table is partial and in-frame only. The repertoire consists of 25,000 to 30,000 clones, with around 70% occurring once and the leading ten covering 5% to 7%. The sequencing sample was made of FFPE invasive lung adenocarcinoma tissue. The receptor source for this set is a person in their sixties with invasive lung adenocarcinoma. Some clones in this sample may be carry-over from other donors' samples. CDR3s include the opening cysteine and the closing phenylalanine or tryptophan. A D gene is named only where the DNA matches it firmly.

>TRBD2|TRBV7-8
CASSPGTSGRYGVINEQFF
>-|TRBV5-5
CASSLETGSYYGYTF
>-|TRBV7-9
CASSFGVGGSDTQYF
>-|TRBV30
CAWSLPGANVLTF
>TRBD2|TRBV10-1
CASSAAGGRGHEQFF
>-|TRBV28
CATRVTGGNQPQHF
>TRBD1|TRBV5-6
CASSRSGGQGFSYTF
>-|TRBV7-9
CASSLAGSGDTQYF
>-|TRBV5-4
CASSLTGETQYF
>TRBD1|TRBV5-1
CASSPRQGYGPNEQFF
>TRBD1|TRBV18
CASSTGGKWGANVLTF
>TRBD1|TRBV20-1
CRAGTVYEQYF
>-|TRBV30
CAWRRQGVRDEQYF
>TRBD1|TRBV28
CASNKQYGQGAYEQYF
>-|TRBV6-5
CASSQLPQLWQYF
>TRBD1|TRBV28
CASGTNRGLDGYTF
>TRBD1|TRBV5-1
CASSFGRGQVTDTQYF
>TRBD1|TRBV27
CASAPSGQGTYEQYF
>TRBD1|TRBV18
CASSFGQGLSGYEQYF
>TRBD2|TRBV5-5
CASSFLAGGPGELFF
>TRBD2|TRBV7-8
CASSLRTSGGQEYF
>-|TRBV11-2
CASSFGALGTQYF
>-|TRBV6-5
CASRDPQGTEAFF
>-|TRBV7-2
CASRRTNSGTGGELFF
>-|TRBV2
CASGSDSNEKLFF
>-|TRBV28
CASSAVSAYEQYF
>-|TRBV4-1
CASSQAPRAQPGNYGYTF